The next 2 T cell receptor beta chains were all read from a single sample in a study of T cell responses to AZD1222 COVID-19 vaccine. Clones were sequenced by immunoSEQ multiplex PCR, and TCRdb holds only the in-frame ones, with some missing. The data contain about 170,000 clones, roughly nine tenths of them seen just once; the ten biggest clones take up 1.5% to 2%. Material: peripheral blood, obtained on day 0 of AZD1222 vaccination. The receptors originated from an adult in good health.

In the case of this clone: Other DNA variants within this sample encode the same CDR3. The chain employs TRBV30 and TRBJ1-2, with D maybe TRBD1 (6 bases). The CDR3 is 12 residues long. Germline CDR1 reads GTSNPN; CDR2 reads SVGIG (reference sequence). The ends were cut back, 0 bases at V and 7 bases at J, with 9 bases in the middle. CDR3 DNA: TGTGCCTGGAGTGTGGGGGCGGGTGGCTACACCTTC. The encoded protein is CAWSVGAGGYTF.

The J gene is TRBJ2-1, the V gene TRBV18, with D possibly TRBD1 on 6 matching bases. With 2 bases removed from V and 6 bases from J, the gap between germline ends came to 17 bases. Germline lookup yields CDR1 KGHSH and CDR2 LQKENI. This CDR3 is 16 amino acids long. The CDR3 sequence: CASSPSRGVQGNEQFF. The CDR3 DNA reads TGTGCCAGCTCACCATCCAGGGGAGTGCAGGGCAATGAGCAGTTCTTC.